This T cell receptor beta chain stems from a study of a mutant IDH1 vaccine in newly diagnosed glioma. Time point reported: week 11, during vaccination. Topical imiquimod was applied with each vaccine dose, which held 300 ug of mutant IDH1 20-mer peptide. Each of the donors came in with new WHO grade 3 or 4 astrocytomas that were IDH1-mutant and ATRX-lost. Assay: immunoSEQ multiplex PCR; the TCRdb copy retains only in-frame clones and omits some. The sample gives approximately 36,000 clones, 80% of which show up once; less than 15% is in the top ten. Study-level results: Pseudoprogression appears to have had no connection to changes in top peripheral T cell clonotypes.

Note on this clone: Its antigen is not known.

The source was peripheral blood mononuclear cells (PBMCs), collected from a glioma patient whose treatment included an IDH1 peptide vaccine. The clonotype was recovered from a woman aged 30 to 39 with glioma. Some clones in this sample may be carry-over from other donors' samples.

In nucleotides, the CDR3 is TGTGCCAGCACTACAGGCTACTCTGGAAACACCATATATTTT. Translating it yields CASTTGYSGNTIYF. J is TRBJ1-3 and V is TRBV2; TRBD1 might be the D (5 bases). From germline, CDR1 is SNHLY and CDR2 FYNNEI. Trimming pared 7 bases from V and 0 bases from J, leaving 10 bases between. This CDR3 has 14 amino acids.